Below, 26 T cell receptor beta chains from the same sample are listed, as sequenced in a study of CD8 T cells in Susac syndrome. Random-hexamer reverse transcription was applied to about 0.5 to 1 ug RNA. MiXCR, run by TCRdb on the immunoSEQ multiplex PCR reads, gives a single entry per CDR3 protein. The data hold about 120,000 distinct CDR3 sequences, with less than 95% observed a single time. The source material was CD4+ T cells from PBMCs. The source is a human donor with multiple sclerosis.

With respect to this clonotype: At one boundary the junction diverges from the germline segment, which might be a read error. The V call is TRBV7-9, the J call TRBJ2-1; possibly TRBD1 or TRBD2 for D (5 bases each). The CDR3 covers 12 residues. Germline V gene lookup returns CDR1 SEHNR and CDR2 FQNEAQ (reference sequence). The CDR3 nucleotides read TGCGCCAGCAGCTTAATGGGGGATGAGCAGTTCTTC. Its translation is CASSLMGDEQFF.

This chain links TRBV12-3 or TRBV12-4 with TRBJ2-7; D call uncertain. The CDR3 sequence is 14 residues long. V was trimmed by 2 bases and J by 5 bases, leaving 13 bases between them. CDR3 coding DNA: TGTGCCAGCAGTTTATCGCAATCCGTGGACGAGCAGTACTTC. This codes for CASSLSQSVDEQYF.

V and J are TRBV12-3 or TRBV12-4 and TRBJ2-5; D may be TRBD2 (6 bases). Deletions cut 1 base from V and 2 bases from J, with 11 bases between. This CDR3 has 15 amino acids. The DNA for the CDR3 is TGTGCCAGCAGTTTAGGGGCCGGGGGTCAAGAGACCCAGTACTTC. It yields the protein CASSLGAGGQETQYF.

V is TRBV7-3 and J is TRBJ1-1; 7 positions agree with TRBD1. This CDR3 spans 13 amino acids. From germline, CDR1 is SGHTA and CDR2 FQGTGA. V lost 4 bases and J lost 8; bases outside the gene matches: 7. The CDR3 DNA sequence: TGTGCCAGCAGCTCTGGCAGGGGGAAGGAAGCTTTCTTT. This translates into CASSSGRGKEAFF.

V is TRBV4-1 and J is TRBJ1-5; tentatively, D is TRBD1 (6 bases). V lost 0 bases to trimming and J lost 6 bases, with 18 bases between them. CDR1 and CDR2 from the germline V gene are MGHRA and YSYEKL. The CDR3 contains 17 residues. CDR3 protein: CASSQEGNRDRIQPQHF. CDR3 DNA sequence: TGCGCCAGCAGCCAAGAAGGGAACAGGGATAGAATTCAGCCCCAGCATTTT.

The chain employs TRBV30 and TRBJ1-5; no clear D gene. Germline V CDR1 and CDR2: GTSNPN, SVGIG (reference sequence). The germline V and J ends were trimmed by 0 bases and 1 base, with 7 bases remaining between them. The length of the CDR3 is 14 residues. The CDR3 is CAWSVAGSNQPQHF. CDR3 bases: TGTGCCTGGAGTGTGGCAGGAAGCAATCAGCCCCAGCATTTT.

In its sample, this clonotype was seen once. This chain joins TRBV23-1 and TRBJ1-1; 7 positions agree with TRBD1. TRBV23-1 is labeled an ORF, and its function is uncertain. The CDR3 totals 15 residues. J gave up 0 bases and V 2 bases, and 3 bases lay outside the gene matches. CDR3 DNA: TGCGCCAGCAGTCAAGTGGGACAGTTGAACACTGAAGCTTTCTTT. Protein product: CASSQVGQLNTEAFF.

The rearrangement joins TRBV29-1 to TRBJ2-5, with 9 bases matching TRBD2. CDR1 is SQVTM, CDR2 ANQGSEA, per germline. With 3 bases clipped from V and 6 bases from J, the junction kept 2 bases outside the gene matches. This CDR3 is built from 12 residues. In DNA, the CDR3 is TGCAGCGTTGATCTAGCGGGGAAGACCCAGTACTTC. This gives the protein CSVDLAGKTQYF.

The gene calls are TRBV3-1 and TRBJ2-1; TRBD1 matches 8 bases. J lost 2 bases, V lost 6 bases, and 6 bases had no gene match. The CDR3 has 15 residues. Germline V gene sequence: CDR1 LGHDT, CDR2 YNNKEL (reference sequence). Here the CDR3 DNA reads TGTGCCAGCAGTCGACAGGGGACAACCTACAATGAGCAGTTCTTC. Its translation is CASSRQGTTYNEQFF.

The chain couples TRBV25-1 to TRBJ1-1; the match to TRBD1 covers 11 bases. V gave up 8 bases and J gave up 5 bases; unmatched junction bases: 1. CDR3 length equals 12 residues. The germline V gene has CDR1 MGHDK and CDR2 SYGVNS. The CDR3 DNA follows: TGTGCCAGCGGGACAGGGGGAACTGAAGCTTTCTTT. Translating it yields CASGTGGTEAFF.

The chain is built from TRBV12-3 or TRBV12-4 and TRBJ2-5; D possibly corresponds to TRBD2 (7 bases). The CDR3 consists of 14 residues. Trimming stripped 2 bases from V and 4 bases from J, with 11 bases between. CDR3 in DNA: TGTGCCAGCAGTTTATTGGGGGGGGCAGAGACCCAGTACTTC. The encoded protein is CASSLLGGAETQYF.

The count of this clonotype is one. This chain connects TRBV3-1 to TRBJ1-1; D ambiguous. CDR3 length equals 12 residues. The V gene's germline CDR1 is LGHDT and CDR2 YNNKEL (reference sequence). V was pared by 6 bases and J by 1 base, with 6 bases between. CDR3 DNA sequence: TGTGCCAGCAGTCACAAGAACACTGAAGCTTTCTTT. Its translation is CASSHKNTEAFF.

This clonotype has a single count. The chain carries TRBV12-3 or TRBV12-4 and TRBJ1-4, with TRBD1 matching over 7 bases. CDR3 size: 15 residues. Losses at the gene ends were 6 bases for V and 3 bases for J; bases not matched to a gene: 7. The CDR3 loop is CASSQTGVANEKLFF. The CDR3 region has the DNA TGTGCCAGCAGCCAAACAGGGGTGGCTAATGAAAAACTGTTTTTT.

The genes are TRBV13 and TRBJ1-1; D unresolved. There are 15 residues in the CDR3. Germline CDR1 is PRHDT and CDR2 is FYEKMQ (reference sequence). Between the trimmed V and J ends, which lost 0 bases and 6 bases, there was a span of 14 bases. The CDR3 nucleotides are TGTGCCAGCAGCTTAGGTCCCTCGGGTTTCCCTGAAGCTTTCTTT. The encoded protein is CASSLGPSGFPEAFF.

The chain carries TRBV7-2 and TRBJ1-1; 7 positions agree with TRBD1. In germline, CDR1 is SGHTA, CDR2 FQGNSA. The V gene end was trimmed by 2 bases and the J gene end by 3 bases; junction bases not matched to a gene: 6. This CDR3 comprises 15 residues. In DNA form, the CDR3 reads TGTGCCAGCAGCTTACGATTCAGGGGGTACACTGAAGCTTTCTTT. This encodes CASSLRFRGYTEAFF.

The chain recombines TRBV19 with TRBJ1-2; no firm D call. Per germline, CDR1 LNHDA and CDR2 SQIVND (reference sequence). This CDR3 is 12 amino acids long. V was shortened by 6 bases and J by 4 bases, with 9 bases between the two germline ends. As DNA, the CDR3 is TGTGCCAGTAGGGACCGCGGCTATGGCTACACCTTC. This sequence encodes CASRDRGYGYTF.

This rearrangement joins TRBV29-1 to TRBJ2-2; D may be TRBD1 (6 bases). Trimming took off 2 bases at V and 5 bases at J, with 12 bases between the two ends. The CDR3 consists of 14 residues. Looked up from germline, CDR1 is SQVTM and CDR2 is ANQGSEA. The CDR3 bases are TGCAGCGTTGAAAGGGGGTTTAGGACCGGGGAGCTGTTTTTT. It codes for CSVERGFRTGELFF.

This chain uses TRBV2 with TRBJ2-2, with TRBD1 matching over 7 bases. V was pared by 4 bases and J by 0 bases, with 2 bases of the junction left unmatched. The CDR3 runs to 15 residues. Germline-derived CDR1 and CDR2 are SNHLY and FYNNEI. The CDR3: CASSVQGPNTGELFF. The CDR3 DNA is TGTGCCAGCAGTGTACAGGGGCCGAACACCGGGGAGCTGTTTTTT.

The chain employs TRBV25-1 and TRBJ1-1, with D tentatively TRBD1 (5 bases). The V gene's germline CDR1 is MGHDK and CDR2 SYGVNS. Trimming shortened V by 5 bases and J by 0 bases, and 16 bases separated the two germline ends. The CDR3 totals 16 residues. The CDR3 sequence: CASSRGDGPMNTEAFF. In DNA form, the CDR3 reads TGTGCCAGCAGTAGGGGAGACGGACCGATGAACACTGAAGCTTTCTTT.

The chain recombines TRBV7-2 with TRBJ1-6; no reliable D call. V was trimmed by 1 base and J by 7 bases, leaving 8 bases between them. Germline V gene lookup returns CDR1 SGHTA and CDR2 FQGNSA. The CDR3 has 14 amino acids. This CDR3 is CASSLVFENSPLHF. The CDR3 bases are TGTGCCAGCAGCTTAGTTTTTGAGAATTCACCCCTCCACTTT.

The rearrangement uses TRBV7-9 and TRBJ1-2, with a possible D match to TRBD1 (6 bases). Germline CDR1 SEHNR, CDR2 FQNEAQ (reference sequence). V lost 7 bases and J lost 2, with 14 bases in between. The CDR3 contains 14 residues. The DNA for the CDR3 is TGTGCCAGCACCTGGGACATCTTGAACTATGGCTACACCTTC. Protein sequence: CASTWDILNYGYTF.

The rearrangement joins TRBV30 to TRBJ1-1, with D uncertain. CDR1 is GTSNPN and CDR2 is SVGIG in the germline V gene (reference sequence). Trimming stripped 5 bases from V and 7 bases from J, with 8 bases between. This CDR3 is 10 amino acids long. The CDR3 DNA reads TGTGCCTGGGGATTGAGTGAAGCTTTCTTT. This sequence encodes CAWGLSEAFF.

The chain employs TRBV10-3 and TRBJ2-3; D assignment may be TRBD1 or TRBD2 (6 bases each). CDR1 is ENHRY and CDR2 is SYGVKD in the germline V gene. The CDR3 has 14 residues. Trimming took 2 bases from V and 8 from J, leaving 14 bases between them. CDR3 coding DNA: TGTGCCATCAGTGAGGGGGGGCTCATAGTTACGCAGTATTTT. It is translated as CAISEGGLIVTQYF.

This clonotype was counted a single time. V gene TRBV25-1 combines with J gene TRBJ1-2; no reliable D call. Trimming pared 4 bases from V and 10 bases from J, leaving 13 bases between. The CDR3 runs to 12 residues. CDR1 is MGHDK and CDR2 is SYGVNS in the germline V gene. CDR3 sequence reads: CASSARPSVYTF. DNA for the CDR3: TGTGCCAGCAGTGCTCGGCCCTCGGTCTACACCTTC.

The chain is built from TRBV5-1 and TRBJ2-5; the match to TRBD2 covers 14 bases. Germline V gene sequence: CDR1 SGHRS, CDR2 YFSETQ. Losses at the gene ends were 4 bases for V and 5 bases for J; bases not matched to a gene: 7. This CDR3 spans 16 amino acids. CDR3 sequence (DNA): TGCGCCAGCAGCCCGGGGACTAGCGGGGGTATGGAGACCCAGTACTTC. It is translated as CASSPGTSGGMETQYF.

The chain is built from TRBV2 and TRBJ2-3; the D gene is possibly TRBD2 (6 bases). Germline loops: CDR1 SNHLY, CDR2 FYNNEI. V lost 9 bases, J lost 2 bases, and 9 bases lay in between. CDR3 size: 12 residues. The CDR3 DNA reads TGTGCCAGGGAGGGTTACACAGATACGCAGTATTTT. It translates to CAREGYTDTQYF.